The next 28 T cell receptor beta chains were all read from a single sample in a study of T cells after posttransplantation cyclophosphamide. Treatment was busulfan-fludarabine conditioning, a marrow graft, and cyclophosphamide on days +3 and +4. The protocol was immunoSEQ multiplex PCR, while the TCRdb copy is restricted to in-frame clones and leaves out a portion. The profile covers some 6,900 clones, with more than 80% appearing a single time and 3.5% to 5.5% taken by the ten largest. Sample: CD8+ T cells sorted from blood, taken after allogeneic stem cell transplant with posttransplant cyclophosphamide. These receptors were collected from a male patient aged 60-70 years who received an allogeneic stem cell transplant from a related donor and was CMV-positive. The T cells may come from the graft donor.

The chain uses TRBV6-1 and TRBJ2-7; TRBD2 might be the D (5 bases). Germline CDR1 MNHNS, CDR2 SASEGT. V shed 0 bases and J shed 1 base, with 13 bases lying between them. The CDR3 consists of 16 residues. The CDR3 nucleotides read TGTGCCAGCAGTGAAGCGCAAAGGGAGTTGTCCTACGAGCAGTACTTC. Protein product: CASSEAQRELSYEQYF.

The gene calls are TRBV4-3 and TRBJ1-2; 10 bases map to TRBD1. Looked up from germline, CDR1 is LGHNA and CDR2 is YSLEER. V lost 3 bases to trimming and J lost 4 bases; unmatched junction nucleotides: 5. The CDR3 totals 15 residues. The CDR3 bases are TGCGCCAGCAGCCAGGGACAGGGGACAATCTATGGCTACACCTTC. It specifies CASSQGQGTIYGYTF.

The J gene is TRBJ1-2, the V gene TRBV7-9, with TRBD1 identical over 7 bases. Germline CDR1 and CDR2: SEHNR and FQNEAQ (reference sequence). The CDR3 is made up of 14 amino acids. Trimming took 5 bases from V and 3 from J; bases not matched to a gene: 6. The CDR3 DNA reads TGTGCCAGCAGCCCCGAGGGGGCGGACTATGGCTACACCTTC. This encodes CASSPEGADYGYTF.

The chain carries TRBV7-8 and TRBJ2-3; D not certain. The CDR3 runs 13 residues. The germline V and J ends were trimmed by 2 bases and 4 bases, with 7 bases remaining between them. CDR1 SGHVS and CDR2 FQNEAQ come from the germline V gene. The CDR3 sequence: CASSLFLPDTQYF. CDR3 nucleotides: TGTGCCAGCAGCTTATTTCTCCCAGATACGCAGTATTTT.

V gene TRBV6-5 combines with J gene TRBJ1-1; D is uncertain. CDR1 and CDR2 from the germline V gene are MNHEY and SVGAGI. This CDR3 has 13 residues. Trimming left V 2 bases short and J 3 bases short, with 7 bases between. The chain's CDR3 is CASSYGEDTEAFF. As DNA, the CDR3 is TGTGCCAGCAGTTACGGTGAGGACACTGAAGCTTTCTTT.

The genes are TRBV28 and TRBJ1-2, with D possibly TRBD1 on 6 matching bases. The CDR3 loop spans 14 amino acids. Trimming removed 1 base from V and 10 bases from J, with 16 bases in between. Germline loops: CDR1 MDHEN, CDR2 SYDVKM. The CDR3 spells CASSLLQGFSDYTF. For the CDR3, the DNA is TGTGCCAGCAGTTTATTACAGGGTTTTAGTGACTACACCTTC.

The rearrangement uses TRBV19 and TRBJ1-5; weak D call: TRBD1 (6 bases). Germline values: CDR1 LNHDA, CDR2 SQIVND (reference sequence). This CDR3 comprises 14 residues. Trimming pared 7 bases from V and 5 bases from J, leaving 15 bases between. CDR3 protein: CASTPGAVYQPQHF. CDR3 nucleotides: TGTGCCAGTACCCCAGGGGCGGTTTATCAGCCCCAGCATTTT.

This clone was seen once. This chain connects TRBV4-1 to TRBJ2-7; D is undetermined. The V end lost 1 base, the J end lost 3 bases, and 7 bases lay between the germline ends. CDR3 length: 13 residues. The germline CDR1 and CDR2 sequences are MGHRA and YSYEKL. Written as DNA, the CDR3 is TGCGCCAGCAGCCAAGTTAGCAGCTACGAGCAGTACTTC. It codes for CASSQVSSYEQYF.

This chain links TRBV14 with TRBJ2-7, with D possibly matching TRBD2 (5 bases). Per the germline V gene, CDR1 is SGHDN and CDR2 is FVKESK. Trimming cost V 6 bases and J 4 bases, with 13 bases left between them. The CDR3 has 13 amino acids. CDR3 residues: CASRGRLSYEQYF. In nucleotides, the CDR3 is TGTGCCAGCAGAGGCAGACTATCGTACGAGCAGTACTTC.

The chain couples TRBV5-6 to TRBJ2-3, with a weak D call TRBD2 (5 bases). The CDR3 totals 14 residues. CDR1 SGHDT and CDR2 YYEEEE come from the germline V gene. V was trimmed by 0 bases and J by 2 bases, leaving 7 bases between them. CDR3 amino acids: CASSLGLTTDTQYF. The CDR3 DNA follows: TGTGCCAGCAGCTTGGGACTAACCACAGATACGCAGTATTTT.

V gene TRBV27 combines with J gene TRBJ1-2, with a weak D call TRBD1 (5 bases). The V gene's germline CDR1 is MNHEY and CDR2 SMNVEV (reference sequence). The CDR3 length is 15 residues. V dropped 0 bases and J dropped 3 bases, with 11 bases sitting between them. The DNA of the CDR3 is TGTGCCAGCAGTTTATCAGCGACAGTTTACTATGGCTACACCTTC. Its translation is CASSLSATVYYGYTF.

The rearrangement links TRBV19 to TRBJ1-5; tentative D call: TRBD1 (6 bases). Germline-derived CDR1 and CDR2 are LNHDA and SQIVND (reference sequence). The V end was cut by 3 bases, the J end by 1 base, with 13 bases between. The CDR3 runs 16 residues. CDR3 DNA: TGTGCCAGTAGTATTGGGACAAGAGGGAGCAATCAGCCCCAGCATTTT. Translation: CASSIGTRGSNQPQHF.

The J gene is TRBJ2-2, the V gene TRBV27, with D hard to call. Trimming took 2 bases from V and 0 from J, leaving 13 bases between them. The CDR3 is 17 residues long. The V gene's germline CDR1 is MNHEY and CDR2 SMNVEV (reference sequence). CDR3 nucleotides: TGTGCCAGCAGTTTAACGGTCTGGGCATCGAACACCGGGGAGCTGTTTTTT. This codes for CASSLTVWASNTGELFF.

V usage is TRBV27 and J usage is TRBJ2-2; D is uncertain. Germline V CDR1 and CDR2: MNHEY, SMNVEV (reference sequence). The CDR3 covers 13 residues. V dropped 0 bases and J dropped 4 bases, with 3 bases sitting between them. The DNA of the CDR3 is TGTGCCAGCAGTTTATCCTTCACCGGGGAGCTGTTTTTT. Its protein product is CASSLSFTGELFF.

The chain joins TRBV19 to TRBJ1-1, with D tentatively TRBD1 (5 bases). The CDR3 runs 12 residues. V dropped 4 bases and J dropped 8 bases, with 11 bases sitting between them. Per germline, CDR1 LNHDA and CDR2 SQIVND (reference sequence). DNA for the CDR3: TGTGCCAGTAGTACCGCGGGGGTCGAAGCTTTCTTT. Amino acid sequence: CASSTAGVEAFF.

The CDR3 here is CASTSLLGGGYGYTF. CDR3 in DNA: TGTGCCAGCACCTCCTTATTGGGGGGGGGCTATGGCTACACCTTC. J is TRBJ1-2 and V is TRBV6-5; possibly TRBD1 for D (5 bases). The V and J ends lost 7 bases and 4 bases respectively, with 19 bases between them. Germline V gene lookup returns CDR1 MNHEY and CDR2 SVGAGI. This CDR3 comprises 15 residues.

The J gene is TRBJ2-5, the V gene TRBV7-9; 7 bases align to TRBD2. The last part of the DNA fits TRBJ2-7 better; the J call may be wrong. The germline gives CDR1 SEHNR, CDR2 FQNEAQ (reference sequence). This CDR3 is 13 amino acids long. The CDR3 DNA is TGTGCCACCCCGGGGGAGGGGCCTTACGAGCAGTACTTC. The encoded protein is CATPGEGPYEQYF.

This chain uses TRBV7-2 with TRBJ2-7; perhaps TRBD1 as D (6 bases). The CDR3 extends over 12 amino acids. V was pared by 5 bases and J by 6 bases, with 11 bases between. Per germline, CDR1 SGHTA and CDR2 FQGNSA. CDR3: CASSRDIPEQYF. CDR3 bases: TGTGCCAGCAGCAGGGACATCCCCGAGCAGTACTTC.

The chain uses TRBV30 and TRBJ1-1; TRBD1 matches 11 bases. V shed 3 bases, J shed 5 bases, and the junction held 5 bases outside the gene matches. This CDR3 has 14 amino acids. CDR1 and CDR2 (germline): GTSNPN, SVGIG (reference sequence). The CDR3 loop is CAWSAGTGGTEAFF. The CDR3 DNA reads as TGTGCCTGGAGCGCCGGGACAGGGGGTACTGAAGCTTTCTTT.

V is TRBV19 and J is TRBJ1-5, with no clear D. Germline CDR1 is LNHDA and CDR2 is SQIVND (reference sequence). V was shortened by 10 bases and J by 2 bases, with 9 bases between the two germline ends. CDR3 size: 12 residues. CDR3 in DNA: TGTGCCACGCGCAACGGCAATCAGCCCCAGCATTTT. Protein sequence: CATRNGNQPQHF.

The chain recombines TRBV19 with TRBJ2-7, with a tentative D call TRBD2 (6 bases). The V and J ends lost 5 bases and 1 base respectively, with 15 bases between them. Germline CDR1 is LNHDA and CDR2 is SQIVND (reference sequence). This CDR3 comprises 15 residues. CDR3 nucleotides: TGTGCCAGTAGTCCCTTCGGGGGAGGTTCCTACGAGCAGTACTTC. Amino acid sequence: CASSPFGGGSYEQYF.

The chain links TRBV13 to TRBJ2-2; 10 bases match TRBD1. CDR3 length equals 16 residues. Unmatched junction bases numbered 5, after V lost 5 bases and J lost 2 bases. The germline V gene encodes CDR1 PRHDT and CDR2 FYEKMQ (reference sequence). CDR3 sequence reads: CASSTRQGANTGELFF. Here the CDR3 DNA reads TGTGCCAGCAGCACCCGACAGGGGGCAAACACCGGGGAGCTGTTTTTT.

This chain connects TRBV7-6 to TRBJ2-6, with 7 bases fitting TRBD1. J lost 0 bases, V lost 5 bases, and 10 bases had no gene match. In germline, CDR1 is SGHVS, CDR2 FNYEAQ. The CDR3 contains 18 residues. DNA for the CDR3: TGTGCCAGCAGCCCTCTACAGGGGCGCAGCTCTGGGGCCAACGTCCTGACTTTC. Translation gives CASSPLQGRSSGANVLTF.

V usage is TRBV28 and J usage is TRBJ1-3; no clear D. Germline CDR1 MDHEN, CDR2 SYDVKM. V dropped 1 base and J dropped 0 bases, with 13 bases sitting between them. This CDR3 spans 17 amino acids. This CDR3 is CASSLLPPTTSGNTIYF. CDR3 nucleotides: TGTGCCAGCAGTTTATTGCCACCCACAACCTCTGGAAACACCATATATTTT.

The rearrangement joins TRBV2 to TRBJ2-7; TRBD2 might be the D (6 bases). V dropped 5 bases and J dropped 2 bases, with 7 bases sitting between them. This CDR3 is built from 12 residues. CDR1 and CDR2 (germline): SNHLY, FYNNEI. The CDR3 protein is CASSWGAYEQYF. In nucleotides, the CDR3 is TGTGCCAGCAGTTGGGGGGCCTACGAGCAGTACTTC.

As DNA, the CDR3 is TGTGCCAGCAGCCGTTCAGGGGGGTCCACAGATACGCAGTATTTT. Its protein is CASSRSGGSTDTQYF. V is TRBV11-2 and J is TRBJ2-3, with D maybe TRBD1 (7 bases). The CDR3 loop spans 15 amino acids. The germline gives CDR1 SGHAT, CDR2 FQNNGV. The V gene lost 5 bases and the J gene lost 2 bases, with 14 bases spanning the gap.

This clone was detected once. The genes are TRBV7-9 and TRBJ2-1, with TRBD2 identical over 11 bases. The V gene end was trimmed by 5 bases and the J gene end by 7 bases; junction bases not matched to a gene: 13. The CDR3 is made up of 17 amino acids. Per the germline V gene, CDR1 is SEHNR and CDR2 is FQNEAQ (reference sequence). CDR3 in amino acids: CASSRSGGEENGNEQFF. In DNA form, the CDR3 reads TGTGCCAGCAGCCGTAGCGGGGGGGAAGAAAATGGAAATGAGCAGTTCTTC.

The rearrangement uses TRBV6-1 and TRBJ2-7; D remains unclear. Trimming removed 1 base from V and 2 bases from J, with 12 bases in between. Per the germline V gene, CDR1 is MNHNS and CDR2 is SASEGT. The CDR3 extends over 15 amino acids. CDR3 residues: CASSEVGSLTYEQYF. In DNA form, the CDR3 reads TGTGCCAGCAGTGAAGTCGGTAGTTTAACCTACGAGCAGTACTTC.